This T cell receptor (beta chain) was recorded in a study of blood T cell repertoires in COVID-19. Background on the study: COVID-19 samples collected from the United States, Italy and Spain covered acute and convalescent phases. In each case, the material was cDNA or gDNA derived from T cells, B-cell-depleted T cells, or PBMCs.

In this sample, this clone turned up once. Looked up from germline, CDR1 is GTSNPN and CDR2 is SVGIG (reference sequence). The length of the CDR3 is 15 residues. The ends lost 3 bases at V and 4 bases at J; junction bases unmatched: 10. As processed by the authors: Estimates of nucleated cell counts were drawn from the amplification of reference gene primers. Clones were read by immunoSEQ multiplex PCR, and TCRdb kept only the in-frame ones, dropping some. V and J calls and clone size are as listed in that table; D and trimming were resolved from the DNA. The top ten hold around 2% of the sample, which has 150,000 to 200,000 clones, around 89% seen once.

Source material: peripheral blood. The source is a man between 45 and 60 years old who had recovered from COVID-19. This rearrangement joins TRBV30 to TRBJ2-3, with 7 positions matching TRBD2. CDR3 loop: CAWSGRAGVADTQYF. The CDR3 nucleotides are TGTGCCTGGAGCGGCCGGGCGGGGGTTGCAGATACGCAGTATTTT.